The source of this T cell receptor beta chain is a study of blood T cell repertoires in COVID-19. This table comes from immunoSEQ multiplex PCR, and its TCRdb copy is limited to in-frame clones, with some not included. The table lists about 170,000 clones, approximately 84% of them singletons. The sequenced sample was peripheral blood. This sequence was found in a man aged 65 to 79 with active or convalescent COVID-19.

This chain's CDR3 is CASSQMGRDNEQFF. The CDR3 DNA reads as TGTGCCAGCAGCCAAATGGGGCGAGATAATGAGCAGTTCTTC. The rearrangement links TRBV3-1 (or the pseudogene TRBV3-2) to TRBJ2-1, with a tentative D call TRBD1 (5 bases). The CDR3 length is 14 residues. V lost 2 bases, J lost 7 bases, and 12 bases lay in between. Germline V gene data show CDR1 as LGHDT and CDR2 as YNNKEL (reference sequence).